This is a list of T cell receptor beta chains from one sample in a study of T cell changes during pregnancy in multiple sclerosis. The method was immunoSEQ multiplex PCR; TCRdb's version includes in-frame clones alone and lacks a portion of them. In the table there are some 97,000 clones, 90% to 95% of which are singletons. The specimen comprised peripheral blood, sampled before pregnancy. The origin of the receptors is a female donor with multiple sclerosis, enrolled in a pregnancy study. Each CDR3 is given with its conserved first and last residue.

j_gene,v_gene,CDR3aa
TRBJ2-1,TRBV6-1,CASIRAGVDNEQFF
TRBJ1-2,TRBV28,CASSLGTTRLGYGYTF
TRBJ2-7,TRBV7-2,CASSESLAGVYEQYF
TRBJ1-2,TRBV28,CASSFEADYGYTF
TRBJ1-4,TRBV27,CASSPRQYRDEKLFF
TRBJ2-1,TRBV5-8,CASSAGTSGTYSYNEQFF
TRBJ1-2,TRBV27,CASSFSGGDGYTF
TRBJ1-5,TRBV28,CASSLGTWVVSLQHF
TRBJ2-2,TRBV4-2,CASSRDTGELFF
TRBJ2-7,TRBV7-9,CASSYPGRGIYEQYF
TRBJ2-1,TRBV19,CASISLGGIPYNEQFF
TRBJ2-1,TRBV7-3,CASSLSAPWRDYKDEQFF
TRBJ1-6,TRBV5-1,CASSLGHYNSPLHF
TRBJ1-5,TRBV6-5,CASSYLGGNQPQHF
TRBJ2-5,TRBV7-7,CASSRGQGAVETQYF
TRBJ1-1,TRBV10-3,CAITPEGGGVTEAFF
TRBJ2-5,TRBV7-8,CASTIDRGGETQYF
TRBJ2-2,TRBV15,CATSRAHSGELFF
TRBJ1-2,TRBV6-6,CASSSDSQYGYTF
TRBJ2-7,TRBV6-1,CASSEELATNSYEQYF
TRBJ2-5,TRBV18,CASSLGAQETQYF
TRBJ2-7,TRBV27,CASSTSAFHEQYF
TRBJ2-1,TRBV19,CASSISVGLAGGNEQFF
TRBJ1-2,TRBV4-1,CASSQEPRQNYGYTF
TRBJ2-7,TRBV4-1,CASSRAYEQYF